The clone carrying this T cell receptor beta chain was detected a few times. Its antigen is unidentified. The data were obtained in a study of T-cell memory formation after mild COVID-19. About the research overall: Among the donors, TCR clusters were largely specific to each donor.

General observations from the study: The authors left the SARS-CoV-2 specificity of second-wave clones peaking on day 37 unconfirmed.

In TCRdb, the 5' RACE reads were re-called with MiXCR into one record per CDR3 protein. The top ten hold approximately 13% of the sample, which has about 540,000 distinct CDR3 sequences, roughly 22% seen once. The germline CDR1 and CDR2 sequences are SQVTM and ANQGSEA. The CDR3 length is 13 residues. Between the trimmed V and J ends, which lost 4 bases and 3 bases, there was a span of 12 bases. The sample taken for sequencing was PBMCs or a T cell subset sorted from them (not recorded which). V gene TRBV29-1 combines with J gene TRBJ1-1; D is uncertain. The clonotype originates from an adult woman who had mild COVID-19 (a few samples of this study predate the infection). Cell type and time point are not known. The CDR3 reads CSVAGQDHTEAFF. DNA of the CDR3: TGCAGCGTTGCTGGGCAGGACCACACTGAAGCTTTCTTT.